This entry concerns a single T cell receptor beta chain. As yet, its antigen is unknown. A TCRbeta library incorporating unique molecular identifiers was prepared. TCRdb redid the calling of the PCR reads with MiXCR, one entry per CDR3 protein. The sample holds 800,000 to 1,000,000 distinct CDR3 sequences, 25% to 30% seen once. With V trimmed by 5 bases and J by 6 bases, 10 bases remained unmatched. The CDR3 consists of 14 residues. The germline V gene encodes CDR1 SGHTA and CDR2 FQGNSA. This sample was included in a study of T-cell reconstitution after alpha-beta-depleted transplantation in children. The study, taken as a whole, reports: Most T-cell counts and diversity one year after the transplant came from T cells that were newly produced. Recipient T cells and thymic progenitors that survived were the source of the high TCRbeta diversity seen at day 60 in some patients. In patients about two months after transplant, alpha-beta T cells reportedly arose from several hundred expanded graft clones.

The chain couples TRBV7-2 to TRBJ2-7; 7 positions match TRBD1. The receptor was derived from a boy in the first two years of life who had a stem cell transplant for SCID, so the T cells may come from the graft donor. The sequencing used PBMCs, mostly from graft donor cells, collected 360 days after TCRalphabeta/CD19-depleted stem cell transplant. The CDR3 here is CASSPRTTGPEQYF. The CDR3 nucleotides are TGTGCCAGCAGCCCACGTACGACAGGGCCCGAGCAGTACTTC.